Below are 15 T cell receptor beta chains sequenced from a single sample in a study of shared clonotypes between healthy human individuals. Here immunoSEQ multiplex PCR was the method, and the copy in TCRdb shows in-frame clones only, minus some. Of roughly 500,000 clones in the sample, less than 80% are singletons; the top ten hold around 13%. The material sequenced was PBMCs. The receptors derive from a woman between 40 and 50 years old in good health. Some clones in this sample may be carry-over from other donors' samples.

Note on this clone: Other DNA sequences from this sample encode an identical CDR3 as well. The V and J genes are TRBV27 and TRBJ1-2, with 7 bases identical to TRBD1. Germline V gene sequence: CDR1 MNHEY, CDR2 SMNVEV (reference sequence). V shed 5 bases, J shed 4 bases, and the junction held 7 bases outside the gene matches. The CDR3 extends over 14 amino acids. DNA for the CDR3: TGTGCCAGCAGTCCTCGACAGGGCGTCTATGGCTACACCTTC. Its protein is CASSPRQGVYGYTF.

This chain joins TRBV28 and TRBJ2-7; TRBD2 aligns across 7 bases. The CDR3 runs to 14 residues. Germline V lookup: CDR1 MDHEN, CDR2 SYDVKM. Losses at the gene ends were 7 bases for V and 2 bases for J; bases not matched to a gene: 8. CDR3 in amino acids: CASTTWGGAYEQYF. Here the CDR3 DNA reads TGTGCCAGCACCACTTGGGGGGGGGCCTACGAGCAGTACTTC.

The J gene is TRBJ2-3, the V gene TRBV6-5, with 11 positions matching TRBD2. The CDR3 totals 16 residues. Looked up from germline, CDR1 is MNHEY and CDR2 is SVGAGI. Trimming at V came to 4 bases and at J to 0 bases, leaving 3 bases not matched to a gene. The CDR3 reads CASSWLAGGSTDTQYF. CDR3 DNA sequence: TGTGCCAGCAGTTGGCTAGCGGGAGGAAGCACAGATACGCAGTATTTT.

The gene calls are TRBV27 and TRBJ1-1; D may be TRBD1 (6 bases). This CDR3 has 15 amino acids. Germline loops: CDR1 MNHEY, CDR2 SMNVEV (reference sequence). Trimming removed 3 bases at V and 1 base at J, with 12 bases between. The CDR3 sequence: CASSFLGGANTEAFF. The CDR3 nucleotides are TGTGCCAGCAGTTTCCTCGGGGGCGCGAACACTGAAGCTTTCTTT.

This chain uses TRBV28 with TRBJ1-5; 8 positions match TRBD1. V shed 5 bases, J shed 1 base, and the junction held 7 bases outside the gene matches. The length of the CDR3 is 16 residues. CDR1 MDHEN and CDR2 SYDVKM come from the germline V gene. The DNA of the CDR3 is TGTGCCAGCAGTCCCTACGGACAGGGAAGCAATCAGCCCCAGCATTTT. Translating it yields CASSPYGQGSNQPQHF.

The V call is TRBV27, the J call TRBJ2-7, with 7 bases fitting TRBD2. CDR1 is MNHEY, CDR2 SMNVEV, per germline (reference sequence). Germline trimming cut 3 bases from V and 3 bases from J; bases unmatched to any gene: 14. The CDR3 contains 17 residues. CDR3 sequence (DNA): TGTGCCAGCAGTTTCTCAGTAAGGAGCGGGGCGGTCTACGAGCAGTACTTC. This sequence encodes CASSFSVRSGAVYEQYF.

The V call is TRBV9, the J call TRBJ2-7; 7 nucleotides align to TRBD2. In germline, CDR1 is SGDLS, CDR2 YYNGEE. V shed 0 bases and J 0 bases; nucleotides not matched to a gene: 6. This CDR3 is built from 16 residues. The CDR3 DNA sequence: TGTGCCAGCAGCGTAGGGTCTAGCGGAGACTCCTACGAGCAGTACTTC. This codes for CASSVGSSGDSYEQYF.

The chain is built from TRBV6-4 and TRBJ2-1; perhaps D is TRBD1 or TRBD2 (6 bases each). Trimming stripped 0 bases from V and 12 bases from J, with 12 bases between. The CDR3 runs 13 residues. CDR1 is MRHNA, CDR2 SNTAGT, per germline. CDR3 nucleotides: TGTGCCAGCAGTGACTCTCAACAGGGAGGGCAGTTCTTC. Its translation is CASSDSQQGGQFF.

The chain is built from TRBV6-1 and TRBJ2-2; D is perhaps TRBD1 or TRBD2 (5 bases each). The CDR3 extends over 14 amino acids. V lost 7 bases, J lost 7 bases, and 16 bases lay in between. CDR1 is MNHNS and CDR2 is SASEGT in the germline V gene. In DNA, the CDR3 is TGTGCCAGCAATTTTGGGGGATCTGACGGGGAGCTGTTTTTT. Translating gives CASNFGGSDGELFF.

The chain is built from TRBV5-6 and TRBJ1-2; D possibly corresponds to TRBD1 (6 bases). Germline CDR1 and CDR2: SGHDT and YYEEEE. CDR3 length: 12 amino acids. The V end was cut by 4 bases, the J end by 6 bases, with 10 bases between. This chain's CDR3 is CASSAYRDGYTF. In DNA, the CDR3 is TGTGCCAGCAGCGCGTACAGGGATGGCTACACCTTC. Together with reference TRBV5-6 and TRBJ1-2, the CDR3 gives the full variable domain: DAGVTQSPTHLIKTRGQQVTLRCSPKSGHDTVSWYQQALGQGPQFIFQYYEEEERQRGNFPDRFSGHQFPNYSSELNVNALLLGDSALYLCASSAYRDGYTFGSGTRLTVV.

The chain has TRBV19 and TRBJ2-5; the match to TRBD2 covers 7 bases. Germline loops: CDR1 LNHDA, CDR2 SQIVND (reference sequence). The CDR3 runs 13 residues. After removal of 3 bases from V and 7 bases from J, the junction contained 5 bases not matched to a gene. CDR3 protein: CASSIGGSGTQYF. The DNA of the CDR3 is TGTGCCAGTAGTATCGGCGGGAGCGGGACCCAGTACTTC.

Notes on this clone: A far larger clone is only one base removed, so a read error is likely. At the DNA level, this CDR3 is encoded by other sequences in the same sample as well. This chain links TRBV6-1 with TRBJ1-5; 7 bases align to TRBD1. The CDR3 runs 15 residues. From germline, CDR1 is MNHNS and CDR2 SASEGT. CDR3 bases: TGTGCCAGCAGCCTAGGACAGGTCGGCAATCAGCCTCAGCATTTT. Its translation is CASSLGQVGNQPQHF.

The V call is TRBV2, the J call TRBJ2-7; D is unclear. Germline values: CDR1 SNHLY, CDR2 FYNNEI. The CDR3 has 15 amino acids. The V end was cut by 2 bases, the J end by 0 bases, with 11 bases between. The CDR3 DNA reads as TGTGCCAGCAGTGAAAGGGCCGGCGGCTCCTACGAGCAGTACTTC. Translating it yields CASSERAGGSYEQYF.

This clone has just a few counts. The chain has TRBV6-5 and TRBJ1-4, with D maybe TRBD1 (5 bases). Per germline, CDR1 MNHEY and CDR2 SVGAGI. V dropped 6 bases and J dropped 10 bases, with 21 bases sitting between them. The CDR3 is made up of 15 amino acids. In DNA, the CDR3 is TGTGCCAGCAGCCCATCGGTGGGGCTGGTTGGAAAACTGTTTTTT. It specifies CASSPSVGLVGKLFF.

V usage is TRBV6-1 and J usage is TRBJ1-4; no clear D. The CDR3 is 13 residues long. With 2 bases removed from V and 8 bases from J, the gap between germline ends came to 9 bases. Germline V lookup: CDR1 MNHNS, CDR2 SASEGT. The CDR3 bases are TGTGCCAGCAGTGAAACGAGGCTGGAAAAACTGTTTTTT. Residues: CASSETRLEKLFF.